Listed here are 6 T cell receptor beta chains from one sample, sequenced in a study of blood T cell repertoires in COVID-19. This table comes from immunoSEQ multiplex PCR, and its TCRdb copy is limited to in-frame clones, with some not included. The sample holds 110,000 to 150,000 clones, over 70% seen once. Material: PBMCs or T cells enriched from blood (not recorded which). These receptors originate from a man in his fifties or sixties who had recovered from COVID-19.

This clone was found once. This chain links TRBV7-9 with TRBJ2-1; 16 bases fit TRBD2. CDR3 length equals 15 residues. Looked up from germline, CDR1 is SEHNR and CDR2 is FQNEAQ (reference sequence). V was pared by 4 bases and J by 14 bases, with 8 bases of the junction left unmatched. The DNA of the CDR3 is TGTGCCAGCAGCTCGACGGGACTAGCGGGAGGGCAGGAGTTCTTC. It specifies CASSSTGLAGGQEFF.

The chain carries TRBV3-1 (or the pseudogene TRBV3-2) and TRBJ2-3; 11 nucleotides agree with TRBD2. V lost 1 base, J lost 4 bases, and 7 bases stayed unmatched. This CDR3 contains 17 residues. Germline V gene data show CDR1 as LGHDT and CDR2 as YNNKEL (reference sequence). The CDR3 DNA reads as TGTGCCAGCAGCCAAGGGGCTAGCGGGAGGAGGTCAGATACGCAGTATTTT. Its translation: CASSQGASGRRSDTQYF.

The genes are TRBV28 and TRBJ1-1; no definite D call. V lost 4 bases to trimming and J lost 9 bases, with 9 bases between them. The CDR3 is 11 amino acids. Germline V gives CDR1 MDHEN, CDR2 SYDVKM. Here the CDR3 reads CASSYRVKAFF. DNA of the CDR3: TGTGCCAGCAGTTATCGCGTGAAAGCTTTCTTT.

The gene calls are TRBV2 and TRBJ1-6, with D hard to call. The CDR3 contains 15 residues. CDR1 and CDR2 from the germline V gene are SNHLY and FYNNEI. V lost 8 bases, J lost 9 bases, and 20 bases lay in between. The CDR3 DNA reads as TGTGCCAGCGATGCGGGCAGGAGGGTAGGTTCACCCCTCCACTTT. It yields the protein CASDAGRRVGSPLHF.

Here the CDR3 DNA reads TGTGCCAGTGCCGGACAGCACTCCTACGAGCAGTACTTC. Encoded protein: CASAGQHSYEQYF. The V and J genes are TRBV19 and TRBJ2-7, with D perhaps matching TRBD1 (6 bases). Trimming pared 8 bases from V and 0 bases from J, leaving 11 bases between. The CDR3 is 13 amino acids. Germline V gene data show CDR1 as LNHDA and CDR2 as SQIVND (reference sequence). The full variable domain, completed using reference TRBV19 and TRBJ2-7, is DGGITQSPKYLFRKEGQNVTLSCEQNLNHDAMYWYRQDPGQGLRLIYYSQIVNDFQKGDIAEGYSVSREKKESFPLTVTSAQKNPTAFYLCASAGQHSYEQYFGPGTRLTVT.

This clone was detected a few times. The chain combines TRBV28 with TRBJ1-1, with 7 bases matching TRBD1. V lost 3 bases and J lost 4; bases outside the gene matches: 2. Germline lookup yields CDR1 MDHEN and CDR2 SYDVKM. CDR3 length equals 13 residues. In nucleotides, the CDR3 is TGTGCCAGCAGTTTCCCAGGGGGCACTGAAGCTTTCTTT. It yields the protein CASSFPGGTEAFF.